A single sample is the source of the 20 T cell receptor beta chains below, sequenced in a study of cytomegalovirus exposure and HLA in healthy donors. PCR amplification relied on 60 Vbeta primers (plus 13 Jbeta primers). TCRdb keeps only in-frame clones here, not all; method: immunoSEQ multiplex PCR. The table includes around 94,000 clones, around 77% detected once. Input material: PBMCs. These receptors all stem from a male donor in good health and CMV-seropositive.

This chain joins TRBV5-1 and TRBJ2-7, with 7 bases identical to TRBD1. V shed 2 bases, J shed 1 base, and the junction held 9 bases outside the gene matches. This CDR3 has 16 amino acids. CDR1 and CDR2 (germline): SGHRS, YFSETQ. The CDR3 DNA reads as TGCGCCAGCAGCTTTACAGTAGGGGGCCTTTCCTACGAGCAGTACTTC. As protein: CASSFTVGGLSYEQYF.

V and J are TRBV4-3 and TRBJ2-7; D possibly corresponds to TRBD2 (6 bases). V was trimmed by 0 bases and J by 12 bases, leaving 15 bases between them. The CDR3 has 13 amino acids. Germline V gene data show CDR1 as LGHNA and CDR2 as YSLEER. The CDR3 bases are TGCGCCAGCAGCCAAGAACGACAACTAGCCCGGTACTTC. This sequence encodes CASSQERQLARYF.

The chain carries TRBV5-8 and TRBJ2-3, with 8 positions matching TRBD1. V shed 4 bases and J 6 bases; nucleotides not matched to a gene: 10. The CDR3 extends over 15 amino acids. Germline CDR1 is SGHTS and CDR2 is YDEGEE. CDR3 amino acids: CASSPDRAGPDTQYF. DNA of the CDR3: TGTGCCAGCAGCCCGGACAGGGCCGGTCCGGATACGCAGTATTTT.

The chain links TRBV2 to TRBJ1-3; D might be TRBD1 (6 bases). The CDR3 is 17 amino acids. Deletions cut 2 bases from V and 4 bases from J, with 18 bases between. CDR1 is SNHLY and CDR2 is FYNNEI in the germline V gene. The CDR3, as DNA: TGTGCCAGCAGTGAACGGTCCCCTCGGGACACAGGAAACACCATATATTTT. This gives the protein CASSERSPRDTGNTIYF.

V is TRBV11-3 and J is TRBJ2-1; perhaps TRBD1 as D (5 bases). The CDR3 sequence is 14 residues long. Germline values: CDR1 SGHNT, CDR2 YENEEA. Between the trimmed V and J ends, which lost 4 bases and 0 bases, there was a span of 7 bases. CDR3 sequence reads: CASSSDSSYNEQFF. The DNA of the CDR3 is TGTGCCAGCAGCTCCGACAGCTCCTACAATGAGCAGTTCTTC.

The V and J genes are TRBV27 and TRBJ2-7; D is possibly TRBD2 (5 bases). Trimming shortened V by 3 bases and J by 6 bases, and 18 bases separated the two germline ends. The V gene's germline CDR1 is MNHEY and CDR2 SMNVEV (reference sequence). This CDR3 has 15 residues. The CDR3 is CASSFPPIARGEQYF. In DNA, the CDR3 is TGTGCCAGCAGTTTTCCGCCAATCGCCCGGGGCGAGCAGTACTTC.

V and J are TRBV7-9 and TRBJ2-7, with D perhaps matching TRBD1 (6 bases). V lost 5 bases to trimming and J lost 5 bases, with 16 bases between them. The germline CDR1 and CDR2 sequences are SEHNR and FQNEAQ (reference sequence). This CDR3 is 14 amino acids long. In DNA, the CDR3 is TGTGCCAGCAGCACTCTGGGACATGGGGACGAGCAGTACTTC. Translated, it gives CASSTLGHGDEQYF.

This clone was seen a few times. CDR3 nucleotide sequence: TGTGCCAGCAGTTTGTCGAACTATGGCTACACCTTC. Its protein product is CASSLSNYGYTF. The gene calls are TRBV28 and TRBJ1-2; D gene uncertain. V was pared by 3 bases and J by 2 bases, with 4 bases between. Per the germline V gene, CDR1 is MDHEN and CDR2 is SYDVKM. This CDR3 is 12 amino acids long.

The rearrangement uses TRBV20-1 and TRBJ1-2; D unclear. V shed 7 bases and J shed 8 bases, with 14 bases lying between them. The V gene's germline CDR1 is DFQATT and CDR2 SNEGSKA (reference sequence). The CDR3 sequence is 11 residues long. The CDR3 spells CSGRVMEGYTF. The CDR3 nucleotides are TGCAGTGGTCGGGTTATGGAAGGCTACACCTTC.

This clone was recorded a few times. CDR3 sequence reads: CASSDLTSGAIQYF. DNA of the CDR3: TGTGCCAGCAGCGATCTTACTAGCGGGGCGATTCAGTACTTC. The chain couples TRBV5-6 to TRBJ2-4, with 10 bases aligning to TRBD2. V shed 4 bases and J 10 bases; nucleotides not matched to a gene: 8. This CDR3 is 14 amino acids long. Germline CDR1 and CDR2: SGHDT and YYEEEE.

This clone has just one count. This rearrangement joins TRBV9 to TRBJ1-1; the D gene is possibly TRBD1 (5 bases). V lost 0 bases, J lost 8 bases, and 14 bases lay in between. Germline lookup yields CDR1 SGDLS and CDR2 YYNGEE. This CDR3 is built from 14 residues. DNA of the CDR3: TGTGCCAGCAGCGTAGGGGCAGGGCTTGGAGAAGCTTTCTTT. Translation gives CASSVGAGLGEAFF.

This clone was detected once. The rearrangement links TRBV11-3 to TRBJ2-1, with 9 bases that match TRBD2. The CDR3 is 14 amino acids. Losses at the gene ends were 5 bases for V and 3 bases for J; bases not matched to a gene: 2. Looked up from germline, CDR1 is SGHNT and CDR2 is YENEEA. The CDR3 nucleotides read TGTGCCAGCAGCCCGACTAGCGGCTACAATGAGCAGTTCTTC. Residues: CASSPTSGYNEQFF.

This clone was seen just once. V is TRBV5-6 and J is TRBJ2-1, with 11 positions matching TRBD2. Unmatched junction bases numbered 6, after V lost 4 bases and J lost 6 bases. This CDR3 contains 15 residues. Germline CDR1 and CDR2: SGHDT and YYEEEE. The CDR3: CASSPLAGAGNEQFF. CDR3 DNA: TGTGCCAGCAGCCCACTAGCGGGAGCGGGCAATGAGCAGTTCTTC. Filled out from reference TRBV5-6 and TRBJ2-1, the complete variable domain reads DAGVTQSPTHLIKTRGQQVTLRCSPKSGHDTVSWYQQALGQGPQFIFQYYEEEERQRGNFPDRFSGHQFPNYSSELNVNALLLGDSALYLCASSPLAGAGNEQFFGPGTRLTVL.

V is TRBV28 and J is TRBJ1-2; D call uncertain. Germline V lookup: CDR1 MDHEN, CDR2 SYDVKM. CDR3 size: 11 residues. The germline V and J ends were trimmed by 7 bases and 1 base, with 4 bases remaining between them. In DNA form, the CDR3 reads TGTGCCAGCACCCATAACTATGGCTACACCTTC. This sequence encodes CASTHNYGYTF.

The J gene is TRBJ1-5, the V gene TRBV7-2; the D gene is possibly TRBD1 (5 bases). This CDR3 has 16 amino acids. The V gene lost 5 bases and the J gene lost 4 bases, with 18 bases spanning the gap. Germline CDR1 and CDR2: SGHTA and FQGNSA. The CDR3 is CASSPAGPGGNQPQHF. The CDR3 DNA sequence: TGTGCCAGCAGCCCCGCGGGCCCCGGGGGGAATCAGCCCCAGCATTTT.

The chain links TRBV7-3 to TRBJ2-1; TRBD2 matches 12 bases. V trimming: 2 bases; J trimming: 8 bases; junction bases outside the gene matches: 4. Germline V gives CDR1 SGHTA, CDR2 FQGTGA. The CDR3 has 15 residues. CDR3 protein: CASSLGLAGTDEQFF. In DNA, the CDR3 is TGTGCCAGCAGCTTAGGACTAGCGGGAACCGATGAGCAGTTCTTC.

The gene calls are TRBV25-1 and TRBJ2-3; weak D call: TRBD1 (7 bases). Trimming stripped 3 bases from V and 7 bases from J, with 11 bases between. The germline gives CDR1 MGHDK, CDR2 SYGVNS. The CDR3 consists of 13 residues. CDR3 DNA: TGTGCCAGCAGTGACTCAGGGGGGTATACGCAGTATTTT. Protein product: CASSDSGGYTQYF.

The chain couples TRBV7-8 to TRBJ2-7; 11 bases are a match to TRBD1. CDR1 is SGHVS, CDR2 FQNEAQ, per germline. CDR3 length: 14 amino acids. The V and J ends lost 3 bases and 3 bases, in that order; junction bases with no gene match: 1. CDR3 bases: TGTGCCAGCAGCTTTGGGACAGGGGGCTACGAGCAGTACTTC. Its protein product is CASSFGTGGYEQYF.

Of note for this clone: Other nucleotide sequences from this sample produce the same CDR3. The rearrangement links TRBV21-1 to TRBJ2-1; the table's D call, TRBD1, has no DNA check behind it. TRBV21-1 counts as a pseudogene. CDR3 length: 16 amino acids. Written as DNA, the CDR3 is TGCGCCAGCAGCAAGGCGGGACAGGAAACGGTGGCAGAGCAGTTCTTC. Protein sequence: CASSKAGQETVAEQFF.

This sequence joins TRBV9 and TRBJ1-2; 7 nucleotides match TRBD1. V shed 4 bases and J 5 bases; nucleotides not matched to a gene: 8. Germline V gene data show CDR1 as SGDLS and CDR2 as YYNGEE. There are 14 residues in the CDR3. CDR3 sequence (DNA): TGTGCCAGCAGCCCGAGGGACAGAGATTATGGCTACACCTTC. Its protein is CASSPRDRDYGYTF.